This T cell receptor beta chain emerged from a study of cytomegalovirus exposure and HLA in healthy donors. The study's findings and limits: TCR beta chains associated with HLA were, in a later analysis, more clonally expanded than equally common others.

On this clone itself: Its target is not known.

PCR was performed using 60 Vbeta and 13 Jbeta primers. Repertoires were generated with immunoSEQ multiplex PCR, while TCRdb's copy carries only in-frame clones and drops some. The profile shows about 110,000 clones, around 80% of them singletons. CDR3 length: 15 residues. The V gene lost 5 bases and the J gene lost 7 bases, with 19 bases spanning the gap. Germline V gene data show CDR1 as SGHRS and CDR2 as YFSETQ. The chain uses TRBV5-1 and TRBJ2-1, with D possibly matching TRBD2 (6 bases). Material: PBMCs. The TCR sequence derives from a man between 18 and 35 years old in good health and CMV-seronegative. CDR3 nucleotides: TGCGCCAGCAGTTTGTCCCCGGGAGCGAATAATGAGCAGTTCTTC. Protein sequence: CASSLSPGANNEQFF.